Below, one TCR beta chain is given with its context. The antigen remains undetermined. This record comes from a study of beta chain features in type 1 diabetes. Study at large: Cell yields, age and gender were similar between patients and healthy donors. Study findings and constraints: Among patients with Type 1 diabetes, TCRB CDR3s were moderately but significantly shorter in every one of the four CD4+ subsets. An over-representation of cells with high TCR expression could result from cDNA sequencing.

A CD45RO/CCR7/CD25/CD127/CD95/CD27 panel sorted naive, central memory, regulatory and stem cell-like memory CD4+ cells. V lost 5 bases to trimming and J lost 4 bases; unmatched junction nucleotides: 10. CDR3 size: 15 residues. Germline CDR1 and CDR2: MDHEN and SYDVKM. Expressed TCRB transcripts were sequenced because the entire RNA isolate underwent reverse transcription. Using immunoSEQ multiplex PCR, the repertoire was profiled, and TCRdb retains in-frame clones only, with some absent. The sample has about 340,000 clones, roughly 9% seen once. Sequencing was carried out using central memory CD4+ T cells from blood. The source is a man aged 30 to 45 with type 1 diabetes. This rearrangement joins TRBV28 to TRBJ1-2; the match to TRBD1 covers 7 bases. The CDR3 protein is CASSPPTGSGYGYTF. In nucleotides, the CDR3 is TGTGCCAGCAGTCCCCCGACAGGGTCGGGCTATGGCTACACCTTC.